The 13 T cell receptor beta chains below come from one sample, sequenced in a study of vaccination effects on CD4 cells after COVID-19. Cells that had been cultured for approximately ten days were the source of isolated CD4+ T cells. Profiling relied on immunoSEQ multiplex PCR, and the TCRdb table lists in-frame clones only, not all of them. Counted here are 50,000 to 70,000 clones, just over 70% occurring once; the ten biggest clones make up roughly 23%. Their recognized antigens are unknown. Sequenced here: CD4+ T cells from PBMCs cultured without peptide, sampled before COVID-19 vaccination. The receptors shown here come from a human donor who had a prior SARS-CoV-2 infection.

This clone has just a few counts. The chain uses TRBV9 and TRBJ2-5; TRBD2 aligns across 8 bases. The V gene's germline CDR1 is SGDLS and CDR2 YYNGEE. The V gene end was trimmed by 4 bases and the J gene end by 5 bases; junction bases not matched to a gene: 10. The CDR3 spans 15 residues. For the CDR3, the DNA is TGTGCCAGCAGCCCGGGGGGGGCGACCTGGGAGACCCAGTACTTC. It codes for CASSPGGATWETQYF.

The chain couples TRBV11-3 to TRBJ2-7; 7 nucleotides align to TRBD2. Germline loops: CDR1 SGHNT, CDR2 YENEEA. V trimming: 3 bases; J trimming: 3 bases; junction bases outside the gene matches: 17. The CDR3 has 18 amino acids. CDR3 in amino acids: CASSFSFGGGPTGYEQYF. The CDR3 bases are TGTGCCAGCAGCTTCTCTTTCGGGGGAGGGCCTACCGGCTACGAGCAGTACTTC.

The gene calls are TRBV7-2 and TRBJ2-7; D remains ambiguous. The CDR3 has 13 residues. Germline CDR1 is SGHTA and CDR2 is FQGNSA. V was clipped by 1 base and J by 3 bases, with 7 bases between them. Here the CDR3 DNA reads TGTGCCAGCAGCTTAGTAGTTGTCTACGAGCAGTACTTC. Amino acids: CASSLVVVYEQYF.

This clone was detected once. The rearrangement links TRBV6-2 or TRBV6-3 to TRBJ1-1; 7 positions agree with TRBD1. V was clipped by 2 bases and J by 4 bases; unmatched bases: 13. There are 17 residues in the CDR3. In germline, CDR1 is MNHEY, CDR2 SVGEGT. CDR3 loop: CASSYHLRTGFTTEAFF. CDR3 bases: TGTGCCAGCAGTTACCATCTCCGGACAGGCTTTACCACTGAAGCTTTCTTT.

This clone was recorded once. V gene TRBV24-1 combines with J gene TRBJ1-1; possible D gene TRBD1, 5 bases. Germline V gene lookup returns CDR1 KGHDR and CDR2 SFDVKD. Trimming shortened V by 3 bases and J by 3 bases, and 10 bases separated the two germline ends. The CDR3 is 14 amino acids. The CDR3 protein is CATSDGGRHTEAFF. The DNA of the CDR3 is TGTGCCACCAGTGATGGGGGTAGGCACACTGAAGCTTTCTTT.

This clone was counted a few times. The chain combines TRBV5-4 with TRBJ2-2; a possible D gene is TRBD2 (5 bases). This CDR3 contains 13 residues. The V gene's germline CDR1 is SGHNT and CDR2 YYREEE (reference sequence). The V gene lost 2 bases and the J gene lost 6 bases, with 8 bases spanning the gap. The DNA of the CDR3 is TGTGCCAGCAGCTTTGACGGGGCCGGGGAGCTGTTTTTT. Translating it yields CASSFDGAGELFF. Complete variable domain (other parts from reference TRBV5-4 and TRBJ2-2): ETGVTQSPTHLIKTRGQQVTLRCSSQSGHNTVSWYQQALGQGPQFIFQYYREEENGRGNFPPRFSGLQFPNYSSELNVNALELDDSALYLCASSFDGAGELFFGEGSRLTVL.

The rearrangement links TRBV7-2 to TRBJ2-7; 7 bases match TRBD2. V lost 0 bases and J lost 0; bases outside the gene matches: 8. Germline-derived CDR1 and CDR2 are SGHTA and FQGNSA. The CDR3 loop spans 17 amino acids. The CDR3 sequence is CASSLARGRRSSYEQYF. CDR3 coding DNA: TGTGCCAGCAGCTTAGCGCGGGGGAGAAGAAGCTCCTACGAGCAGTACTTC.

Only one count was recorded for this clone. The chain combines TRBV5-1 with TRBJ2-1; D is uncertain. The CDR3 is 12 amino acids. Germline V gives CDR1 SGHRS, CDR2 YFSETQ. Trimming removed 2 bases at V and 10 bases at J, with 10 bases between. In DNA form, the CDR3 reads TGCGCCAGCAGCTTTACGACGGGCGAGCAGTTCTTC. Protein sequence: CASSFTTGEQFF.

This clone was picked up a small number of times. The chain is built from TRBV5-5 and TRBJ2-5, with D perhaps matching TRBD1 or TRBD2 (5 bases each). Trimming left V 0 bases short and J 3 bases short, with 12 bases between. The CDR3 extends over 15 amino acids. Germline assignment: CDR1 SGHKS and CDR2 YYEKEE (reference sequence). The CDR3 region has the DNA TGTGCCAGCAGCTTGGAAGGGACCATGGAAGAGACCCAGTACTTC. This codes for CASSLEGTMEETQYF.

A note on this clone: Other nucleotide sequences in the sample specify the same CDR3. CDR3 loop: CASSRTPNYGYTF. Here the CDR3 DNA reads TGTGCCAGCAGCCGCACCCCTAACTATGGCTACACCTTC. The chain links TRBV5-6 to TRBJ1-2; D uncertain. The germline V gene encodes CDR1 SGHDT and CDR2 YYEEEE. The CDR3 length is 13 residues. Deletions cut 4 bases from V and 0 bases from J, with 7 bases between.

V and J are TRBV30 and TRBJ1-2; weak D call: TRBD1 (5 bases). Deletions cut 3 bases from V and 5 bases from J, with 13 bases between. Germline CDR1 GTSNPN, CDR2 SVGIG (reference sequence). This CDR3 comprises 13 residues. As DNA, the CDR3 is TGTGCCTGGAGGGTCGGGACGGGATATGGCTACACCTTC. It codes for CAWRVGTGYGYTF.

The chain recombines TRBV19 with TRBJ2-1; D call uncertain. CDR3 length: 12 residues. In germline, CDR1 is LNHDA, CDR2 SQIVND (reference sequence). V lost 4 bases and J 9 bases, leaving 10 bases between the germline ends. DNA of the CDR3: TGTGCCAGTAGTACCGCGCCAGGTGAGCAGTTCTTC. Amino acid sequence: CASSTAPGEQFF.

The chain carries TRBV18 and TRBJ2-2; D perhaps matches TRBD1 (6 bases). Between the trimmed V and J ends, which lost 8 bases and 4 bases, there was a span of 20 bases. The CDR3 is 16 amino acids. Germline lookup yields CDR1 KGHSH and CDR2 LQKENI. The CDR3 region is CASQGSGRAGTGELFF. The CDR3 DNA follows: TGTGCCAGCCAGGGGTCGGGCAGGGCCGGCACCGGGGAGCTGTTTTTT.